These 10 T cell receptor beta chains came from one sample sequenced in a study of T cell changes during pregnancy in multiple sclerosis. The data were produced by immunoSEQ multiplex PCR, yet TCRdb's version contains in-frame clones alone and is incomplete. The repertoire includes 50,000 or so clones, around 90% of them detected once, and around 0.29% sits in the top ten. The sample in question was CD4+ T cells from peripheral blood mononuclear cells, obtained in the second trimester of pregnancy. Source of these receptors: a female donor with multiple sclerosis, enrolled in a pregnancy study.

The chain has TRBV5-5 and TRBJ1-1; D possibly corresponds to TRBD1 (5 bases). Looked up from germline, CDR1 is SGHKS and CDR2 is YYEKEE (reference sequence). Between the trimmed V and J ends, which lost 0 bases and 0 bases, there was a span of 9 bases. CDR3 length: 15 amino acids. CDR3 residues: CASSLVTALNTEAFF. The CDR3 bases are TGTGCCAGCAGCTTGGTGACAGCCCTGAACACTGAAGCTTTCTTT.

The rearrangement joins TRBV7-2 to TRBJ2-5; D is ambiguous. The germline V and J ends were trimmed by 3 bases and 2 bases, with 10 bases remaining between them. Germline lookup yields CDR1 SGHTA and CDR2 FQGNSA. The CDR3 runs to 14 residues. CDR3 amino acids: CASSFDSIQETQYF. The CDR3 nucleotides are TGTGCCAGCAGCTTTGACTCCATTCAAGAGACCCAGTACTTC.

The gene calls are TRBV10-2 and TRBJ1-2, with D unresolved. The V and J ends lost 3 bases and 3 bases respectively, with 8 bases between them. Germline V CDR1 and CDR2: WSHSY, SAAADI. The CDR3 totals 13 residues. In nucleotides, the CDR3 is TGCGCCAGCAGTGATGAGGGAGACTATGGCTACACCTTC. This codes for CASSDEGDYGYTF.

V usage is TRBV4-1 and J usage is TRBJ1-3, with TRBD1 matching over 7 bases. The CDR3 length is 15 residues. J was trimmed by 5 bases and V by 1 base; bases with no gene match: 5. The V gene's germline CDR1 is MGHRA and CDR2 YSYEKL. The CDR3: CASSQGGDRRNTIYF. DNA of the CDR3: TGCGCCAGCAGCCAAGGTGGGGACAGAAGAAACACCATATATTTT.

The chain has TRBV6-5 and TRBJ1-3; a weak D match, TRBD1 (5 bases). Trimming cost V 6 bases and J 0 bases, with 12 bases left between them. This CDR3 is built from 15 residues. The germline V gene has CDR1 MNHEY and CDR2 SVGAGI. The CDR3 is CASSMTVSSGNTIYF. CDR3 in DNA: TGTGCCAGCAGCATGACAGTAAGCTCTGGAAACACCATATATTTT.

CDR3: CASSAPSGQGAGGYTF. As DNA, the CDR3 is TGTGCCAGCAGTGCCCCATCTGGGCAGGGGGCAGGTGGCTACACCTTC. V and J are TRBV6-6 and TRBJ1-2, with 8 bases that match TRBD1. The V and J ends lost 5 bases and 7 bases, in that order; junction bases with no gene match: 15. Germline assignment: CDR1 MNHNY and CDR2 SVGAGI (reference sequence). The CDR3 loop spans 16 amino acids.

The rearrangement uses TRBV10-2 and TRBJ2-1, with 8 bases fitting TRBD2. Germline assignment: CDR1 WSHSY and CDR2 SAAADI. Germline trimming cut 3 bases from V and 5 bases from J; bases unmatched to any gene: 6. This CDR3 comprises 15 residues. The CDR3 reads CASSDYRGGHNEQFF. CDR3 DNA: TGCGCCAGCAGTGATTACCGGGGGGGACACAATGAGCAGTTCTTC.

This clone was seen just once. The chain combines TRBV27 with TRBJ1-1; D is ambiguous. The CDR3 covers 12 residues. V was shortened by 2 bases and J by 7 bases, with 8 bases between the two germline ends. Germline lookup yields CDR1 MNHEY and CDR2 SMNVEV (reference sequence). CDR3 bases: TGTGCCAGCAGTTTACGGCCGGGTGAAGCTTTCTTT. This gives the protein CASSLRPGEAFF.

The CDR3 region is CASRLGTGSSGNTIYF. In DNA, the CDR3 is TGTGCCAGCAGACTAGGGACAGGGTCCAGTGGAAACACCATATATTTT. The genes are TRBV28 and TRBJ1-3; 9 bases map to TRBD1. V shed 6 bases, J shed 3 bases, and the junction held 9 bases outside the gene matches. CDR1 is MDHEN and CDR2 is SYDVKM in the germline V gene. The CDR3 totals 16 residues.

The CDR3 bases are TGTGCCAGCAGCAAAGCGCCGCCAGGGGGAGGTAGATTGAACACTGAAGCTTTCTTT. Its translation: CASSKAPPGGGRLNTEAFF. This chain connects TRBV21-1 to TRBJ1-1; TRBD1, the table's D call, was not compared with the DNA. TRBV21-1 is a pseudogene locus. The CDR3 spans 19 residues.